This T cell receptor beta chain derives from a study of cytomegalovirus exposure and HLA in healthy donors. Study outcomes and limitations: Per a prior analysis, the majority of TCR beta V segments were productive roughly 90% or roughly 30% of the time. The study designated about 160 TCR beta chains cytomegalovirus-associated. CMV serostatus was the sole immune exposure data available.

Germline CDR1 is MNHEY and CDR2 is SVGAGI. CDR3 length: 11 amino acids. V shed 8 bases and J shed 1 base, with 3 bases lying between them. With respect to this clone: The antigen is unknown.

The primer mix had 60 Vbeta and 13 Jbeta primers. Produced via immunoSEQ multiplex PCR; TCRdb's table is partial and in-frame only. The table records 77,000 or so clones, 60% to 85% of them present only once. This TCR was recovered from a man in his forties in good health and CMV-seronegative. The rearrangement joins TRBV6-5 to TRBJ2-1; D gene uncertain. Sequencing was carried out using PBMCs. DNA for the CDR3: TGTGCCAGCCGGTCCTACAATGAGCAGTTCTTC. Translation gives CASRSYNEQFF.